This TCR beta chain is from a study of blood T cells in healthy people across ages. CDR3 length: 15 residues. The germline gives CDR1 SGHDN, CDR2 FVKESK. Trimming cost V 0 bases and J 4 bases, with 12 bases left between them. Next came a second PCR, run for about 7 to 12 cycles, which used a sample-barcoded 5' primer along with a J-beta primer mix. TCRdb recomputed calls from the 5' RACE reads with MiXCR, one row per CDR3 protein. The sample consists of 540,000 or so distinct CDR3 sequences, less than 25% of them appearing once. Per-sample yields of isolated PBMCs were at least 7 million. These same records also appear under a second study, on T cells of mothers and their children. This second report adds: When mothers and children were related, their normalized repertoire overlap, which was always slightly higher, did not differ significantly from that of unrelated pairs.

The J gene is TRBJ1-2, the V gene TRBV14; no clear D gene. This TCR derives from a boy younger than 18 in good health. Sequences were obtained from blood. CDR3 loop: CASSQDPTVTYGYTF. CDR3 in DNA: TGTGCCAGCAGCCAAGATCCTACAGTAACCTATGGCTACACCTTC.